This TCR beta chain was obtained from a study of T cells in Graves' hyperthyroidism and ophthalmopathy. General study points: Also found in blood were most expanded thyroid clonotypes above 0.001.

CDR1 MNHEY and CDR2 SVGAGI come from the germline V gene. CDR3 length equals 15 residues. V was pared by 0 bases and J by 0 bases, with 8 bases between. This clonotype was observed a few times. Its matching antigen is unknown. The investigators amplified TCR beta CDR3 regions from RNA transcripts. HTBI primers were the set used in a first-round RT-PCR of the TCR CDR3. TCRdb fed the multiplex PCR reads into MiXCR, producing one record per CDR3 protein. The table has 600,000 to 700,000 distinct CDR3 sequences, roughly 14% seen once. The clonotype was recovered from a woman in her thirties or forties with Graves' ophthalmopathy. Sequencing was performed on blood. This chain joins TRBV6-5 and TRBJ1-1, with D unclear. CDR3 protein: CASSYSSRMNTEAFF. The CDR3 DNA follows: TGTGCCAGCAGTTACTCGAGCCGGATGAACACTGAAGCTTTCTTT.